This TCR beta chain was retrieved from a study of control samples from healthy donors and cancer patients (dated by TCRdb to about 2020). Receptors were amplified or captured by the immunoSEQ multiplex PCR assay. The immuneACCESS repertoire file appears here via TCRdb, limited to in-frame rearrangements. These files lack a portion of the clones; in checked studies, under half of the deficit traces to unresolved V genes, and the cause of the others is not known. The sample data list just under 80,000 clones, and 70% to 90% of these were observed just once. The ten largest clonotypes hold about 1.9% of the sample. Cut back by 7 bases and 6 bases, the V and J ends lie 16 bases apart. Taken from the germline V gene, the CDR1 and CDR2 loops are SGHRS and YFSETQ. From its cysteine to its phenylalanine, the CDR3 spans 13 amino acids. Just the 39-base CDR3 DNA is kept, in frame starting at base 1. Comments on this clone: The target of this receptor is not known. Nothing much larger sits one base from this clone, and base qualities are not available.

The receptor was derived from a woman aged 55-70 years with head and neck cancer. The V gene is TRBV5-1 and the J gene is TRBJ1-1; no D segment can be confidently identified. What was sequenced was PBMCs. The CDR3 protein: CASRKMKGAEAFF. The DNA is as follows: TGCGCCAGCCGGAAAATGAAAGGAGCTGAAGCTTTCTTT.